The 23 T cell receptor beta chains in this list originate from one sample, sequenced in a study of blood T cell repertoires in COVID-19. Produced via immunoSEQ multiplex PCR; TCRdb's table is partial and in-frame only. Among about 140,000 clones listed, roughly 89% were seen once. Sample: peripheral blood. The receptors originated from a man under 40 with COVID-19, enrolled during active disease.

The V gene is TRBV3-1 (or the pseudogene TRBV3-2), the J gene TRBJ2-1; 9 nucleotides line up with TRBD2. Germline assignment: CDR1 LGHDT and CDR2 YNNKEL (reference sequence). CDR3 size: 15 residues. V was clipped by 8 bases and J by 0 bases; unmatched bases: 5. CDR3 residues: CASSQAGGSYNEQFF. The CDR3 nucleotides are TGTGCCAGCTCTCAAGCGGGAGGCTCCTACAATGAGCAGTTCTTC.

This rearrangement joins TRBV15 to TRBJ2-7; TRBD2 matches 7 bases. The CDR3 totals 15 residues. From germline, CDR1 is LNHNV and CDR2 YYDKDF (reference sequence). The trim removed 3 bases at V and 0 bases at J, leaving 5 bases unmatched. The CDR3 DNA reads TGTGCCACCAGCAGGGGGGGGGTTCTCTCCTACGAGCAGTACTTC. Protein sequence: CATSRGGVLSYEQYF.

The chain joins TRBV6-2 or TRBV6-3 to TRBJ1-2; 7 bases are a match to TRBD1. The ends lost 3 bases at V and 8 bases at J; junction bases unmatched: 18. CDR1 and CDR2 from the germline V gene are MNHEY and SVGEGT. This CDR3 comprises 17 residues. This CDR3 reads CASSYNSRATGLGGYTF. DNA of the CDR3: TGTGCCAGCAGTTATAACTCAAGAGCGACAGGGCTCGGCGGCTACACCTTC.

Worth noting for this clone: The germline gene is not matched at one end of the junction; a read error may be the cause. CDR3 nucleotides: TGTGCTAGCAGCGCAGGGTCGGGTAGCACCGGGGAGCTGTTTTTT. This codes for CASSAGSGSTGELFF. The rearrangement joins TRBV7-7 to TRBJ2-2, with D maybe TRBD1 (5 bases). Germline V lookup: CDR1 SSHAT, CDR2 FNYEAQ (reference sequence). This CDR3 is 15 amino acids long.

This chain links TRBV2 with TRBJ1-2; no definite D call. Looked up from germline, CDR1 is SNHLY and CDR2 is FYNNEI. This CDR3 has 12 residues. Trimming shortened V by 6 bases and J by 4 bases, and 9 bases separated the two germline ends. The CDR3, as DNA: TGTGCCAGCAGCCTAAGCTCCTATGGCTACACCTTC. Its protein product is CASSLSSYGYTF.

The J gene is TRBJ2-7, the V gene TRBV5-1; TRBD1 matches 7 bases. V gave up 0 bases and J gave up 1 base; unmatched junction bases: 10. This CDR3 has 17 amino acids. Germline assignment: CDR1 SGHRS and CDR2 YFSETQ. CDR3: CASSLAFEGALSYEQYF. The CDR3 DNA reads as TGCGCCAGCAGCTTGGCCTTCGAGGGGGCCCTTTCCTACGAGCAGTACTTC. Using reference TRBV5-1 and TRBJ2-7 for the parts outside the CDR3, the full variable domain is KAGVTQTPRYLIKTRGQQVTLSCSPISGHRSVSWYQQTPGQGLQFLFEYFSETQRNKGNFPGRFSGRQFSNSRSEMNVSTLELGDSALYLCASSLAFEGALSYEQYFGPGTRLTVT.

This clone was seen only once. This chain uses TRBV6-5 with TRBJ1-3, with a possible D match to TRBD1 (6 bases). Germline V gives CDR1 MNHEY, CDR2 SVGAGI. The CDR3 contains 15 residues. Trimming shortened V by 4 bases and J by 1 base, and 11 bases separated the two germline ends. The CDR3 protein is CASSLGAGSGNTIYF. CDR3 DNA: TGTGCCAGCAGTTTGGGGGCCGGGTCTGGAAACACCATATATTTT.

The V call is TRBV5-6, the J call TRBJ1-1; no firm D call. Germline values: CDR1 SGHDT, CDR2 YYEEEE. V was clipped by 4 bases and J by 1 base, with 8 bases between them. The CDR3 length is 13 residues. The CDR3 region has the DNA TGTGCCAGCAGCAGCGATCCGAACACTGAAGCTTTCTTT. This sequence encodes CASSSDPNTEAFF. The full variable domain, its missing parts supplied by reference TRBV5-6 and TRBJ1-1, is DAGVTQSPTHLIKTRGQQVTLRCSPKSGHDTVSWYQQALGQGPQFIFQYYEEEERQRGNFPDRFSGHQFPNYSSELNVNALLLGDSALYLCASSSDPNTEAFFGQGTRLTVV.

The chain joins TRBV30 to TRBJ2-1, with no clear D. Germline CDR1 is GTSNPN and CDR2 is SVGIG (reference sequence). This CDR3 has 13 amino acids. Trimming cost V 3 bases and J 10 bases, with 16 bases left between them. CDR3 coding DNA: TGTGCCTGGAGCCCCCCGTTGAGAGGCGAGCAGTTCTTC. Amino acids: CAWSPPLRGEQFF.

The CDR3, as DNA: TGTGCCACCAGCAGAGGGGGCAGCCTAGACAATGAGCAGTTCTTC. This encodes CATSRGGSLDNEQFF. This chain uses TRBV15 with TRBJ2-1; D might be TRBD1 (5 bases). V gave up 1 base and J gave up 5 bases, with 12 bases separating them. The CDR3 runs to 15 residues. CDR1 and CDR2 from the germline V gene are LNHNV and YYDKDF (reference sequence).

The chain couples TRBV4-2 to TRBJ1-2; D is uncertain. V lost 0 bases and J lost 4, with 15 bases in between. In germline, CDR1 is LGHNA, CDR2 YNFKEQ. The CDR3 totals 16 residues. CDR3 coding DNA: TGTGCCAGCAGCCAAGAAACCGCCACGGTCCCCTATGGCTACACCTTC. This gives the protein CASSQETATVPYGYTF.

The chain employs TRBV29-1 and TRBJ1-1, with D possibly TRBD1 on 5 matching bases. This CDR3 spans 18 amino acids. The V and J ends lost 2 bases and 4 bases respectively, with 26 bases between them. Germline V gene lookup returns CDR1 SQVTM and CDR2 ANQGSEA. The chain's CDR3 is CSVEIVGGYSEYGTEAFF. The CDR3 coding sequence is TGCAGCGTTGAAATCGTCGGGGGGTATTCTGAGTACGGCACTGAAGCTTTCTTT.

This chain joins TRBV6-5 and TRBJ1-3; 11 positions match TRBD1. The CDR3 extends over 15 amino acids. The V segment lost 7 bases and the J segment 8 bases; nucleotides outside the gene matches: 10. CDR1 MNHEY and CDR2 SVGAGI come from the germline V gene. The CDR3, as DNA: TGTGCCAGCACCGATCCGGGACAGGGGGTTTACACCATATATTTT. The encoded protein is CASTDPGQGVYTIYF.

This clone was recorded a few times. The chain is built from TRBV11-2 and TRBJ2-5, with a possible D match to TRBD1 (6 bases). V was trimmed by 5 bases and J by 2 bases, leaving 9 bases between them. Germline CDR1 reads SGHAT; CDR2 reads FQNNGV. The CDR3 consists of 13 residues. CDR3 loop: CASSPGQQETQYF. In nucleotides, the CDR3 is TGTGCCAGCAGCCCCGGACAGCAAGAGACCCAGTACTTC.

The genes are TRBV27 and TRBJ1-5, with a tentative D call TRBD1 (6 bases). Deletions cut 5 bases from V and 3 bases from J, with 14 bases between. The germline CDR1 and CDR2 sequences are MNHEY and SMNVEV (reference sequence). The CDR3 is made up of 15 amino acids. The CDR3 DNA sequence: TGTGCCAGCAGTCCGCGGGGGGCCTTCAATCAGCCCCAGCATTTT. Encoded protein: CASSPRGAFNQPQHF.

The CDR3 spells CASSMGGSHTEAFF. The CDR3 DNA is TGTGCCAGTAGTATGGGGGGAAGTCACACTGAAGCTTTCTTT. The chain uses TRBV19 and TRBJ1-1, with D possibly TRBD1 on 5 matching bases. With 3 bases removed from V and 3 bases from J, the gap between germline ends came to 11 bases. Germline CDR1 reads LNHDA; CDR2 reads SQIVND (reference sequence). This CDR3 is 14 amino acids long.

V and J are TRBV3-1 (or the pseudogene TRBV3-2) and TRBJ2-3; D unclear. Per the germline V gene, CDR1 is LGHDT and CDR2 is YNNKEL (reference sequence). Trimming took 6 bases from V and 5 from J, leaving 12 bases between them. The CDR3 is made up of 13 amino acids. CDR3 protein: CASSQQRRDTQYF. The CDR3 nucleotides are TGTGCCAGCAGTCAACAGCGTAGAGATACGCAGTATTTT.

CDR3 region: CASSREGDTQYF. In DNA, the CDR3 is TGCGCCAGCAGCCGGGAGGGCGATACGCAGTATTTT. The J gene is TRBJ2-3, the V gene TRBV5-1; 8 positions match TRBD2. V gave up 4 bases and J gave up 6 bases; unmatched junction bases: 1. This CDR3 contains 12 residues. From germline, CDR1 is SGHRS and CDR2 YFSETQ.

Comments on this clone: One end of the junction fails to match germline, which may point to a read error. The chain recombines TRBV5-6 with TRBJ1-2; a weak D match, TRBD1 (6 bases). The CDR3 covers 11 residues. Germline assignment: CDR1 SGHDT and CDR2 YYEEEE. The CDR3 sequence: CASRLGATYTF. The CDR3 DNA sequence: TGTGCCAGCAGATTGGGGGCAACCTACACCTTC.

This rearrangement joins TRBV5-1 to TRBJ2-1; TRBD1 might be the D (6 bases). Germline values: CDR1 SGHRS, CDR2 YFSETQ. CDR3 length: 14 amino acids. Trimming pared 5 bases from V and 0 bases from J, leaving 9 bases between. CDR3 nucleotide sequence: TGCGCCAGCAGACAGGGCCACTCCTACAATGAGCAGTTCTTC. It codes for CASRQGHSYNEQFF.

This clone is a singleton in its sample. The chain uses TRBV28 and TRBJ1-4, with no clear D. Trimming pared 7 bases from V and 0 bases from J, leaving 15 bases between. The CDR3 runs to 16 residues. Germline V gene data show CDR1 as MDHEN and CDR2 as SYDVKM. The CDR3 spells CASTEESHATNEKLFF. The CDR3 region has the DNA TGTGCCAGCACGGAGGAGAGTCATGCAACTAATGAAAAACTGTTTTTT.

V is TRBV27 and J is TRBJ2-1; 9 bases align to TRBD2. The germline gives CDR1 MNHEY, CDR2 SMNVEV (reference sequence). After removal of 3 bases from V and 9 bases from J, the junction contained 3 bases not matched to a gene. This CDR3 has 13 amino acids. Here the CDR3 reads CASSFGLATEQFF. The CDR3 region has the DNA TGTGCCAGCAGTTTCGGACTAGCGACTGAGCAGTTCTTC.

The chain is built from TRBV24-1 and TRBJ2-2; perhaps TRBD2 as D (6 bases). The V and J ends lost 9 bases and 2 bases respectively, with 18 bases between them. In germline, CDR1 is KGHDR, CDR2 SFDVKD. CDR3 length: 16 amino acids. In DNA, the CDR3 is TGTGCCACCGGGGGGAGACATTCCGATAACACCGGGGAGCTGTTTTTT. As protein: CATGGRHSDNTGELFF.